This paragraph reports one T cell receptor beta chain. The target antigen is unknown. The sample originates from a study of chemoradiotherapy in HPV16-positive cancers. Notes on the study in general: Better recurrence-free survival went with HPV-responsive T-cell expansion in HPV16-positive patients. HPV-specific T cells were functionally defined from only a couple of HPV16-positive patients. Candidate HPV-specific clones and E7-related TCR motifs grew in tumor during treatment.

Trimming removed 3 bases from V and 7 bases from J; junction bases left unmatched: 11. The germline CDR1 and CDR2 sequences are GTSNPN and SVGIG (reference sequence). The CDR3 runs to 15 residues. TCRdb's table, derived via immunoSEQ multiplex PCR, lists solely in-frame clones and lacks some. The sample lists roughly 12,000 clones, around 68% occurring once. The J gene is TRBJ1-5, the V gene TRBV30; TRBD1 aligns across 8 bases. Collection of the sample occurred from a patient who underwent chemoradiotherapy. The receptor comes from a human donor with HPV-associated anogenital cancer. DNA of the CDR3: TGTGCCTGGAGACCCGCCGGACAGGGTAGGCAGCCCCAGCATTTT. Amino acid sequence: CAWRPAGQGRQPQHF.